A single sample gave rise to the 24 T cell receptor beta chains below, sequenced in a study of cytomegalovirus exposure and HLA in healthy donors. The PCR made use of 60 Vbeta and 13 Jbeta primers. Repertoires were generated with immunoSEQ multiplex PCR, while TCRdb's copy carries only in-frame clones and drops some. Of about 180,000 clones in the sample, just over 75% were seen once. Input material: PBMCs. Receptor source: a woman aged 60-75 years in good health and CMV-seropositive.

This rearrangement joins TRBV7-2 to TRBJ1-2; D ambiguous. The CDR3 extends over 13 amino acids. The V gene's germline CDR1 is SGHTA and CDR2 FQGNSA. The ends were cut back, 0 bases at V and 5 bases at J, with 7 bases in the middle. The CDR3 bases are TGTGCCAGCAGCTTAGCGATGCGATATGGCTACACCTTC. Protein sequence: CASSLAMRYGYTF.

This chain links TRBV4-2 with TRBJ2-7; D call uncertain. Deletions cut 4 bases from V and 0 bases from J, with 16 bases between. This CDR3 is 16 amino acids long. In germline, CDR1 is LGHNA, CDR2 YNFKEQ. CDR3 sequence reads: CASSPHSGQSSYEQYF. CDR3 bases: TGTGCCAGCAGCCCTCATTCTGGGCAGAGCTCCTACGAGCAGTACTTC.

In its sample, this clone was seen a few times. The V gene is TRBV6-6, the J gene TRBJ1-1, with a weak D call TRBD1 (5 bases). Germline V lookup: CDR1 MNHNY, CDR2 SVGAGI (reference sequence). The V and J ends lost 4 bases and 3 bases respectively, with 9 bases between them. The CDR3 is 13 amino acids. CDR3 nucleotides: TGTGCCAGCAGTTGGGGGGTGGACACTGAAGCTTTCTTT. It is translated as CASSWGVDTEAFF.

This clone was counted between two and nine times. The rearrangement links TRBV7-3 to TRBJ2-1; 9 positions agree with TRBD1. Trimming cost V 1 base and J 5 bases; bases outside gene matches: 6. The CDR3 totals 16 residues. Looked up from germline, CDR1 is SGHTA and CDR2 is FQGTGA. Here the CDR3 DNA reads TGTGCCAGCAGCTTAAGGACAGGGGTCAGCAACAATGAGCAGTTCTTC. This encodes CASSLRTGVSNNEQFF.

The rearrangement links TRBV20-1 to TRBJ2-1, with TRBD2 as a possible D gene (5 bases). Germline CDR1 reads DFQATT; CDR2 reads SNEGSKA (reference sequence). Trimming removed 4 bases at V and 13 bases at J, with 14 bases between. The CDR3 runs 11 residues. The CDR3 loop is CSATPGLFQFF. The CDR3 DNA reads TGCAGTGCTACCCCCGGACTGTTCCAGTTCTTC.

The rearrangement links TRBV5-1 to TRBJ2-7; TRBD1 is a possible D gene (6 bases). The V gene lost 2 bases and the J gene lost 0 bases, with 12 bases spanning the gap. The germline gives CDR1 SGHRS, CDR2 YFSETQ. This CDR3 is 15 amino acids long. CDR3 residues: CASSFDRTLSYEQYF. The CDR3 nucleotides are TGCGCCAGCAGCTTTGACAGGACCCTCTCCTACGAGCAGTACTTC.

There are a few counts of this clone. The rearrangement links TRBV5-1 to TRBJ1-1, with D possibly TRBD1 on 5 matching bases. Deletions cut 2 bases from V and 2 bases from J, with 10 bases between. The CDR3 has 14 amino acids. CDR1 is SGHRS, CDR2 YFSETQ, per germline. The CDR3 here is CASSFSRVNTEAFF. The CDR3 DNA reads as TGCGCCAGCAGCTTCTCCAGGGTTAACACTGAAGCTTTCTTT. Variable domain in full (rest from reference TRBV5-1 and TRBJ1-1): KAGVTQTPRYLIKTRGQQVTLSCSPISGHRSVSWYQQTPGQGLQFLFEYFSETQRNKGNFPGRFSGRQFSNSRSEMNVSTLELGDSALYLCASSFSRVNTEAFFGQGTRLTVV.

This rearrangement joins TRBV2 to TRBJ1-5; D is perhaps TRBD1 (5 bases). The CDR3 runs to 14 residues. Germline assignment: CDR1 SNHLY and CDR2 FYNNEI. V lost 7 bases to trimming and J lost 3 bases, with 13 bases between them. The CDR3 DNA sequence: TGTGCCAGCATTGGGGGGGGGATCAATCAGCCCCAGCATTTT. It encodes CASIGGGINQPQHF.

The chain employs TRBV6-6 and TRBJ2-7, with 11 bases identical to TRBD2. Germline values: CDR1 MNHNY, CDR2 SVGAGI (reference sequence). V gave up 0 bases and J gave up 5 bases; unmatched junction bases: 0. The CDR3 extends over 14 amino acids. The CDR3 region is CASSYSTSGNEQYF. The CDR3 DNA reads as TGTGCCAGCAGTTACTCGACTAGCGGGAACGAGCAGTACTTC.

The chain carries TRBV5-4 and TRBJ1-4, with D possibly TRBD1 on 6 matching bases. V gave up 5 bases and J gave up 6 bases, with 20 bases separating them. Germline assignment: CDR1 SGHNT and CDR2 YYREEE (reference sequence). This CDR3 is 16 amino acids long. DNA of the CDR3: TGTGCCAGCAGTGATAAACGGGGGGCGGCGGATGAAAAACTGTTTTTT. Protein: CASSDKRGAADEKLFF.

This clone occurred once. The gene calls are TRBV2 and TRBJ2-2, with 9 bases that match TRBD1. In germline, CDR1 is SNHLY, CDR2 FYNNEI. CDR3 length: 17 amino acids. The junction had 13 bases not matched to a gene; V was cut back by 6 bases and J by 5 bases. CDR3 DNA: TGTGCCAGCAGGACGGGACAGGGTAGTCGAAGAACCGGGGAGCTGTTTTTT. This gives the protein CASRTGQGSRRTGELFF.

V is TRBV28 and J is TRBJ1-5, with 10 bases matching TRBD1. Per the germline V gene, CDR1 is MDHEN and CDR2 is SYDVKM. The CDR3 runs to 15 residues. Germline trimming cut 5 bases from V and 6 bases from J; bases unmatched to any gene: 7. The CDR3 loop is CASSPGDRGIQPQHF. As DNA, the CDR3 is TGTGCCAGCAGTCCGGGGGACAGGGGAATTCAGCCCCAGCATTTT.

The V call is TRBV5-1, the J call TRBJ2-5, with D possibly being TRBD2 (6 bases). Trimming shortened V by 2 bases and J by 5 bases, and 16 bases separated the two germline ends. The CDR3 runs to 15 residues. The V gene's germline CDR1 is SGHRS and CDR2 YFSETQ. CDR3 DNA sequence: TGCGCCAGCAGCTTCGGGAGCGATGGCTGGGAGACCCAGTACTTC. Translating it yields CASSFGSDGWETQYF.

The rearrangement joins TRBV30 to TRBJ1-4, with 8 positions matching TRBD1. Germline trimming cut 3 bases from V and 8 bases from J; bases unmatched to any gene: 8. Per the germline V gene, CDR1 is GTSNPN and CDR2 is SVGIG (reference sequence). This CDR3 has 14 residues. Written as DNA, the CDR3 is TGTGCCTGGAGGTTCACAGGGGGGAAGGAAAAACTGTTTTTT. Its translation is CAWRFTGGKEKLFF.

V gene TRBV2 combines with J gene TRBJ1-2, with a tentative D call TRBD1 (5 bases). The CDR3 contains 14 residues. Trimming removed 6 bases at V and 0 bases at J, with 11 bases between. Germline CDR1 and CDR2: SNHLY and FYNNEI. CDR3 sequence: CASRRQSSNYGYTF. In nucleotides, the CDR3 is TGTGCCAGCAGGAGACAGTCTTCTAACTATGGCTACACCTTC.

This chain uses TRBV6-6 with TRBJ1-6; D call uncertain. This CDR3 comprises 15 residues. Germline V gives CDR1 MNHNY, CDR2 SVGAGI (reference sequence). V was pared by 0 bases and J by 6 bases, with 9 bases between. The CDR3 sequence: CASSYSMQVNSPLHF. CDR3 in DNA: TGTGCCAGCAGTTACTCGATGCAGGTTAATTCACCCCTCCACTTT.

Note on this clone: Germline and junction disagree at one end, which may indicate a read error. The chain recombines TRBV7-2 with TRBJ2-4; tentative D call: TRBD2 (5 bases). CDR1 SGHTA and CDR2 FQGNSA come from the germline V gene. The CDR3 is made up of 12 amino acids. The CDR3 sequence is CASAGVGNSQYF. CDR3 nucleotide sequence: TGTGCCAGCGCCGGGGTAGGGAACAGTCAGTACTTC.

The chain employs TRBV27 and TRBJ2-5; 8 bases are shared with TRBD2. Germline V gene sequence: CDR1 MNHEY, CDR2 SMNVEV (reference sequence). The CDR3 sequence is 14 residues long. V trimming: 5 bases; J trimming: 6 bases; junction bases outside the gene matches: 8. Written as DNA, the CDR3 is TGTGCCAGCAGTAGAACGGGAGGGGCCAAGACCCAGTACTTC. Translating it yields CASSRTGGAKTQYF.

The rearrangement links TRBV5-1 to TRBJ2-1; 11 bases are a match to TRBD2. The CDR3 spans 15 residues. CDR1 and CDR2 from the germline V gene are SGHRS and YFSETQ. The V and J ends lost 0 bases and 4 bases, in that order; junction bases with no gene match: 0. CDR3 residues: CASSLGLAGYNEQFF. The CDR3 bases are TGCGCCAGCAGCTTGGGACTAGCGGGGTACAATGAGCAGTTCTTC.

The rearrangement links TRBV28 to TRBJ1-2; maybe TRBD1 (5 bases). With 5 bases removed from V and 5 bases from J, the gap between germline ends came to 9 bases. The germline V gene has CDR1 MDHEN and CDR2 SYDVKM. The CDR3 covers 12 residues. The CDR3 loop reads CASSNQGYGYTF. In DNA form, the CDR3 reads TGTGCCAGCAGTAATCAGGGATATGGCTACACCTTC.

V gene TRBV19 combines with J gene TRBJ2-7, with 10 bases fitting TRBD1. Germline V lookup: CDR1 LNHDA, CDR2 SQIVND (reference sequence). CDR3 length equals 13 residues. Trimming at V came to 5 bases and at J to 6 bases, leaving 4 bases not matched to a gene. The CDR3 sequence: CASSPGQGVEQYF. CDR3 nucleotide sequence: TGTGCCAGTAGTCCCGGACAGGGGGTCGAGCAGTACTTC.

The rearrangement links TRBV10-1 to TRBJ2-2; tentatively, D is TRBD2 (5 bases). CDR1 and CDR2 from the germline V gene are WNHNN and SYGVQD (reference sequence). The ends were cut back, 0 bases at V and 7 bases at J, with 6 bases in the middle. The length of the CDR3 is 13 residues. The chain's CDR3 is CASSESSDGELFF. The CDR3 bases are TGCGCCAGCAGTGAGTCTAGCGACGGGGAGCTGTTTTTT.

The chain has TRBV7-9 and TRBJ2-7; TRBD2 is a possible D gene (5 bases). This CDR3 has 14 amino acids. Germline values: CDR1 SEHNR, CDR2 FQNEAQ (reference sequence). V was pared by 1 base and J by 2 bases, with 9 bases between. The CDR3 coding sequence is TGTGCCAGCAGCTTAGGCGGGTGGGCCTACGAGCAGTACTTC. The encoded protein is CASSLGGWAYEQYF. Variable domain in full (rest from reference TRBV7-9 and TRBJ2-7): DTGVSQNPRHKITKRGQNVTFRCDPISEHNRLYWYRQTLGQGPEFLTYFQNEAQLEKSRLLSDRFSAERPKGSFSTLEIQRTEQGDSAMYLCASSLGGWAYEQYFGPGTRLTVT.

The rearrangement uses TRBV7-6 and TRBJ2-7, with 8 bases identical to TRBD2. Germline CDR1 SGHVS, CDR2 FNYEAQ. This CDR3 contains 14 residues. V trimming: 2 bases; J trimming: 5 bases; junction bases outside the gene matches: 5. CDR3 sequence: CASSLKAGVNEQYF. The CDR3 region has the DNA TGTGCCAGCAGCTTAAAAGCGGGAGTTAACGAGCAGTACTTC.